The 22 T cell receptor beta chains reported below all come from one sample, sequenced in a study of blood T cells in healthy people across ages. The use of a sample-barcoded 5' primer and a J-beta primer mix characterized a second PCR of roughly 6 to 11 cycles. TCRdb passed the 5' RACE reads through MiXCR, listing each CDR3 protein once. The sample holds just under 550,000 distinct CDR3 sequences, under 30% seen once. This sample also belongs to another study, concerning T cells of mothers and their children.

Sequencing was carried out using blood. The receptors were gathered from a boy between 5 and 17 years old in good health.

This clonotype came up a few times. The chain is built from TRBV9 and TRBJ2-1; the match to TRBD2 covers 11 bases. Germline CDR1 is SGDLS and CDR2 is YYNGEE. V lost 7 bases, J lost 9 bases, and 12 bases stayed unmatched. The CDR3 totals 15 residues. The CDR3 protein is CASSLAGAGRSEQFF. CDR3 coding DNA: TGTGCCAGCTCACTAGCGGGGGCGGGGAGGAGTGAGCAGTTCTTC.

The table lists this clonotype with a few counts. The gene calls are TRBV5-1 and TRBJ1-4, with D perhaps TRBD1 (5 bases). V was clipped by 2 bases and J by 7 bases, with 15 bases between them. In germline, CDR1 is SGHRS, CDR2 YFSETQ. The CDR3 is made up of 15 amino acids. CDR3 nucleotide sequence: TGCGCCAGCAGCTTAGCTACCGGGACTCCTGAAAAACTGTTTTTT. Its translation: CASSLATGTPEKLFF.

This rearrangement joins TRBV29-1 to TRBJ2-1; the D gene is possibly TRBD2 (5 bases). V shed 6 bases and J shed 0 bases, with 18 bases lying between them. CDR1 and CDR2 (germline): SQVTM, ANQGSEA. This CDR3 is 16 amino acids long. The CDR3, as DNA: TGCAGCGTATGGACTGGCGGGCCTAGCTCCTACAATGAGCAGTTCTTC. Translated: CSVWTGGPSSYNEQFF.

This chain joins TRBV20-1 and TRBJ2-3, with no clear D. The germline V gene encodes CDR1 DFQATT and CDR2 SNEGSKA (reference sequence). V lost 8 bases and J lost 5, with 11 bases in between. This CDR3 has 11 amino acids. The CDR3 DNA reads as TGCAGTCGAACGTGGGGAGATACGCAGTATTTT. Translated, it gives CSRTWGDTQYF.

This clonotype occurred a few times. The genes are TRBV7-6 and TRBJ2-1; the D call may be TRBD1 or TRBD2 (6 bases each). V shed 3 bases and J shed 8 bases, with 14 bases lying between them. The CDR3 consists of 14 residues. In germline, CDR1 is SGHVS, CDR2 FNYEAQ. CDR3 sequence: CASSFSPGADEQFF. In DNA form, the CDR3 reads TGTGCCAGCAGCTTTTCTCCGGGGGCGGATGAGCAGTTCTTC.

The chain joins TRBV20-1 to TRBJ2-3; TRBD1 aligns across 7 bases. Trimming cost V 6 bases and J 8 bases; bases outside gene matches: 11. CDR3 size: 13 residues. Germline CDR1 reads DFQATT; CDR2 reads SNEGSKA (reference sequence). This CDR3 reads CSASPTGFGTQYF. The CDR3, as DNA: TGCAGTGCCTCCCCGACAGGGTTTGGTACGCAGTATTTT.

This clonotype was observed a handful of times. The chain employs TRBV9 and TRBJ1-1; 7 positions match TRBD1. Per germline, CDR1 SGDLS and CDR2 YYNGEE. Trimming took 0 bases from V and 3 from J; bases not matched to a gene: 5. This CDR3 is built from 15 residues. CDR3 DNA sequence: TGTGCCAGCAGCGTAGGGCAGGGGGGGGACACTGAAGCTTTCTTT. The encoded protein is CASSVGQGGDTEAFF.

This clonotype turned up a few times. The V call is TRBV6-1, the J call TRBJ2-7; 9 bases agree with TRBD1. This CDR3 has 17 amino acids. CDR1 and CDR2 (germline): MNHNS, SASEGT. Unmatched junction bases numbered 20, after V lost 8 bases and J lost 6 bases. CDR3 residues: CASGLIRGTGRYSEQYF. The CDR3 DNA sequence: TGTGCCAGCGGCCTCATACGAGGGACAGGGAGGTATAGCGAGCAGTACTTC.

The chain combines TRBV7-8 with TRBJ2-3; the match to TRBD1 covers 9 bases. The germline V gene encodes CDR1 SGHVS and CDR2 FQNEAQ. The ends lost 5 bases at V and 3 bases at J; junction bases unmatched: 15. This CDR3 comprises 18 residues. The CDR3 bases are TGTGCCAGCAGCGGTACAGGGGGCTGGTTCACACGGACAGATACGCAGTATTTT. Translating it yields CASSGTGGWFTRTDTQYF.

V gene TRBV5-4 combines with J gene TRBJ1-6, with D perhaps matching TRBD1 (5 bases). The CDR3 runs 13 residues. The germline V gene encodes CDR1 SGHNT and CDR2 YYREEE (reference sequence). The CDR3 nucleotides read TGTGCTACCAGGGCCCTTGGGAATTCACCCCTCCACTTT. This gives the protein CATRALGNSPLHF.

The V and J genes are TRBV29-1 and TRBJ1-2; D might be TRBD1 (5 bases). Germline CDR1 is SQVTM and CDR2 is ANQGSEA. The CDR3 spans 16 residues. CDR3 sequence (DNA): TGCAGGTTGGGGGATTGGATAAGAGTTAAGGGCCCTGGCTACACCTTC. Amino acids: CRLGDWIRVKGPGYTF.

The rearrangement links TRBV18 to TRBJ1-1; 8 bases are a match to TRBD1. Germline CDR1 KGHSH, CDR2 LQKENI. The junction had 3 bases not matched to a gene; V was cut back by 3 bases and J by 3 bases. This CDR3 region has 14 residues. The CDR3 region has the DNA TGTGCCAGCTCACCCAACAGGGGGGACACTGAAGCTTTCTTT. It translates to CASSPNRGDTEAFF.

This clonotype was picked up a small number of times. The V call is TRBV28, the J call TRBJ1-5, with D hard to call. With 2 bases removed from V and 1 base from J, the gap between germline ends came to 15 bases. There are 17 residues in the CDR3. Germline lookup yields CDR1 MDHEN and CDR2 SYDVKM. The CDR3 sequence: CASSLTGIKRSNQPQHF. Written as DNA, the CDR3 is TGTGCCAGCAGTTTAACTGGGATTAAGAGAAGCAATCAGCCCCAGCATTTT.

This clonotype was counted only a few times. The chain combines TRBV20-1 with TRBJ2-5; TRBD2 might be the D (6 bases). Germline CDR1 DFQATT, CDR2 SNEGSKA (reference sequence). The CDR3 is 13 amino acids. With 4 bases removed from V and 5 bases from J, the gap between germline ends came to 14 bases. The CDR3 nucleotides are TGCAGTGCTACGCGAGACCGGGGGGAGACCCAGTACTTC. It yields the protein CSATRDRGETQYF.

This clonotype was found a few times. The chain combines TRBV11-2 with TRBJ2-3, with D possibly matching TRBD2 (5 bases). Germline V gene sequence: CDR1 SGHAT, CDR2 FQNNGV. The CDR3 runs 14 residues. V lost 4 bases and J 8 bases, leaving 16 bases between the germline ends. The CDR3 loop reads CASSSPLTRGTQYF. The CDR3 DNA sequence: TGTGCCAGCAGCTCCCCCCTAACCCGGGGTACGCAGTATTTT.

The chain carries TRBV27 and TRBJ2-5; D not resolved. The ends were cut back, 3 bases at V and 4 bases at J, with 9 bases in the middle. CDR3 length: 13 residues. Germline V lookup: CDR1 MNHEY, CDR2 SMNVEV (reference sequence). CDR3 in amino acids: CASSFILGETQYF. CDR3 nucleotide sequence: TGTGCCAGCAGTTTCATTCTCGGAGAGACCCAGTACTTC.

This clonotype has only a few counts. The chain links TRBV28 to TRBJ2-5; TRBD2 matches at 11 bases. Unmatched junction bases numbered 7, after V lost 6 bases and J lost 1 base. This CDR3 has 16 residues. Germline V gene sequence: CDR1 MDHEN, CDR2 SYDVKM. This chain's CDR3 is CASRLAGGPTQETQYF. CDR3 DNA sequence: TGTGCCAGCAGGCTAGCGGGAGGTCCTACCCAAGAGACCCAGTACTTC.

The rearrangement links TRBV7-9 to TRBJ1-1, with D perhaps TRBD1 (5 bases). Germline V gene data show CDR1 as SEHNR and CDR2 as FQNEAQ (reference sequence). This CDR3 has 17 amino acids. V lost 0 bases to trimming and J lost 1 base, with 15 bases between them. CDR3 in amino acids: CASSLAPPGRGNTEAFF. The CDR3 nucleotides read TGTGCCAGCAGCTTAGCGCCGCCGGGTAGGGGGAACACTGAAGCTTTCTTT.

This clonotype was counted only a few times. V usage is TRBV4-3 and J usage is TRBJ2-1, with 8 bases aligning to TRBD2. The CDR3 contains 15 residues. Trimming at V came to 0 bases and at J to 13 bases, leaving 11 bases not matched to a gene. Germline CDR1 is LGHNA and CDR2 is YSLEER. CDR3 protein: CASSQDPGGGSRQFF. Written as DNA, the CDR3 is TGCGCCAGCAGCCAAGATCCGGGCGGGGGGTCCCGTCAGTTCTTC.

This clonotype was seen a handful of times. The chain has TRBV5-1 and TRBJ2-7; no definite D call. The V gene's germline CDR1 is SGHRS and CDR2 YFSETQ. Trimming shortened V by 0 bases and J by 7 bases, and 17 bases separated the two germline ends. The CDR3 totals 15 residues. The CDR3 loop is CASSLAGQLGREQYF. The CDR3 region has the DNA TGCGCCAGCAGCTTGGCCGGGCAACTGGGTCGGGAGCAGTACTTC.

This clonotype was seen a few times. This chain uses TRBV28 with TRBJ2-7; possible D gene TRBD2, 5 bases. V dropped 6 bases and J dropped 3 bases, with 18 bases sitting between them. CDR3 length: 15 amino acids. Germline V lookup: CDR1 MDHEN, CDR2 SYDVKM. The CDR3 DNA reads TGTGCCAGCAGCCAGGACTTCCGTCGGTTCTACGAGCAGTACTTC. As protein: CASSQDFRRFYEQYF.

This clonotype has more than one count but fewer than ten. The chain is built from TRBV24-1 and TRBJ2-2; the D call may be TRBD1 or TRBD2 (7 bases each). The CDR3 extends over 15 amino acids. The germline V and J ends were trimmed by 6 bases and 4 bases, with 14 bases remaining between them. Germline assignment: CDR1 KGHDR and CDR2 SFDVKD. CDR3 coding DNA: TGTGCCACCAGTCCGAGCAGGGGGGGCACCGGGGAGCTGTTTTTT. Protein sequence: CATSPSRGGTGELFF.